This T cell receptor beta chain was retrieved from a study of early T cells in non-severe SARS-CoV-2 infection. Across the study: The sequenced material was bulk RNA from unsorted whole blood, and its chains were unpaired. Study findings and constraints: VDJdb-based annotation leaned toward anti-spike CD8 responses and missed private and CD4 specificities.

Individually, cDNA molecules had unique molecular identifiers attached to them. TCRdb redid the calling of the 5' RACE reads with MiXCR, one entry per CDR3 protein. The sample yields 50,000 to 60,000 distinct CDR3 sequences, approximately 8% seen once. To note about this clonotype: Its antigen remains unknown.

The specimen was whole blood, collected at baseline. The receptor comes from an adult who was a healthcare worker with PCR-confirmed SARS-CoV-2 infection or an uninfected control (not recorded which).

The CDR3 nucleotides read TGTGCCACCTCCACTCGTGCTACCTCCTACAATGAGCAGTTCTTC. It yields the protein CATSTRATSYNEQFF. The chain is built from TRBV7-2 and TRBJ2-1; D not resolved. The CDR3 is 15 amino acids. Looked up from germline, CDR1 is SGHTA and CDR2 is FQGNSA. V was pared by 10 bases and J by 0 bases, with 16 bases between.